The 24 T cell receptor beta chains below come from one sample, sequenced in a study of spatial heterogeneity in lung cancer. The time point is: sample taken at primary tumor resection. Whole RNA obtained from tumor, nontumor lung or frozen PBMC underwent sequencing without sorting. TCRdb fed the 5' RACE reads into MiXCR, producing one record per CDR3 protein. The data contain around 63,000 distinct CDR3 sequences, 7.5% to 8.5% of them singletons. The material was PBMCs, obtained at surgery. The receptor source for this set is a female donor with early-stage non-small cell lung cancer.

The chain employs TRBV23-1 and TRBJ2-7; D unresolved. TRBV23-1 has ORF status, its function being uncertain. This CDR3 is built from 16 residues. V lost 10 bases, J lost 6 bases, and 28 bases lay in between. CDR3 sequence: CATRGKTKRAEGEQYV. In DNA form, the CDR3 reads TGCGCCACCCGAGGAAAGACCAAAAGGGCAGAAGGCGAGCAGTACGTC.

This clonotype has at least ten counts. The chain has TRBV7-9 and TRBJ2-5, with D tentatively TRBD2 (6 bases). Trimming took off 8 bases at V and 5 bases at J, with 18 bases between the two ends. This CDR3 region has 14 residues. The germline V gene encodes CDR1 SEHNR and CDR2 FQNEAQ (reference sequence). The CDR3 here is CASSISGGVETQYF. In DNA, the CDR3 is TGTGCCAGCTCAATTAGCGGAGGGGTGGAGACCCAGTACTTC. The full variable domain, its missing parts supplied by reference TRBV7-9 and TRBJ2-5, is DTGVSQNPRHKITKRGQNVTFRCDPISEHNRLYWYRQTLGQGPEFLTYFQNEAQLEKSRLLSDRFSAERPKGSFSTLEIQRTEQGDSAMYLCASSISGGVETQYFGPGTRLLVL.

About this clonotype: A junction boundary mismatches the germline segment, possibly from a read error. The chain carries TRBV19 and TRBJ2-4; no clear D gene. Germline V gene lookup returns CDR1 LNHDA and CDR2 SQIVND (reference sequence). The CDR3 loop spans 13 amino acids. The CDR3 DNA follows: TGTACCAGTAGTATGCAGGACGTAAACATTCAGTACTTC. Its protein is CTSSMQDVNIQYF.

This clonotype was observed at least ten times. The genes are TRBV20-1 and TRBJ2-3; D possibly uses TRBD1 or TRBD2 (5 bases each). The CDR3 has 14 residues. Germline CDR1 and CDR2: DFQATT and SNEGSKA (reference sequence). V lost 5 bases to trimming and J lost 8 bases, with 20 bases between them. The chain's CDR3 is CSARRREGIGTQYF. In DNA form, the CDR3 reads TGCAGTGCTCGTAGAAGAGAGGGGATAGGTACGCAGTATTTT.

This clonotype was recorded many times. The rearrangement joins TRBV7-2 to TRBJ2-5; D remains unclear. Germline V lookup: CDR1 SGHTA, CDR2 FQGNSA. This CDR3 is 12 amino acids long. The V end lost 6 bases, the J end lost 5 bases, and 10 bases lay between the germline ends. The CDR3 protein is CASSPLLETQYF. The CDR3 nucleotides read TGTGCCAGCAGTCCTCTTCTGGAGACCCAGTACTTC.

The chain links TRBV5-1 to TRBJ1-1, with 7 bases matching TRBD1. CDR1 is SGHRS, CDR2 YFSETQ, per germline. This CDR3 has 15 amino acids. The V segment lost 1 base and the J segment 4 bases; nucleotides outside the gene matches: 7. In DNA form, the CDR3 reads TGCGCCAGCAGCTTGTGGTCAGGGGGTATCACTGAAGCTTTCTTT. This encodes CASSLWSGGITEAFF.

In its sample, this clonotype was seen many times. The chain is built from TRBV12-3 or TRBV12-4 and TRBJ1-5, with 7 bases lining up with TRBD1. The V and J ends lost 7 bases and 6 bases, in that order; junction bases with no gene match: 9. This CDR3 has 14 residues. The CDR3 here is CASTLTGRGQPQHF. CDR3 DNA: TGTGCCAGCACCTTGACAGGGAGAGGTCAGCCCCAGCATTTT.

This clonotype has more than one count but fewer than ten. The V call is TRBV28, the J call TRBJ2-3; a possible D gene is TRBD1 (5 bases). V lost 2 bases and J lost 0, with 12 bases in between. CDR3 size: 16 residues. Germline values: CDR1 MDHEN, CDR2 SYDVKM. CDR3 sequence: CASSLEVGQSTDTQYF. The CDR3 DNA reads TGTGCCAGCAGTTTAGAGGTGGGGCAAAGCACAGATACGCAGTATTTT.

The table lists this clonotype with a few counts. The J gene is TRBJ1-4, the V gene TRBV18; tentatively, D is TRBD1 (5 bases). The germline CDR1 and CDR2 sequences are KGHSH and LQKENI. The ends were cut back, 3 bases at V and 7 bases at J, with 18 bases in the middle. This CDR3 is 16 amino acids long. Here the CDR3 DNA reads TGTGCCAGCTCACCCTTCCTTGACAGCTCGGGTGAAAAACTGTTTTTT. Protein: CASSPFLDSSGEKLFF.

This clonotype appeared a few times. The CDR3 DNA reads as TGTGCCAGCAGCTTAGCGCAGTCGAGCTCCTATAATTCACCCCTCCACTTT. Its protein is CASSLAQSSSYNSPLHF. This chain links TRBV7-8 with TRBJ1-6; no clear D. CDR1 is SGHVS and CDR2 is FQNEAQ in the germline V gene. Trimming shortened V by 0 bases and J by 0 bases, and 9 bases separated the two germline ends. CDR3 size: 17 residues.

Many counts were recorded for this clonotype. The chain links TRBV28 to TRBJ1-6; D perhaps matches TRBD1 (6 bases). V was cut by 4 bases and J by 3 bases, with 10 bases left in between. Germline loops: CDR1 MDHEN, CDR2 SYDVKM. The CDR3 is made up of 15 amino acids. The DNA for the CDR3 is TGTGCCAGCAGTTCCGGACAGATCTATAATTCACCCCTCCACTTT. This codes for CASSSGQIYNSPLHF. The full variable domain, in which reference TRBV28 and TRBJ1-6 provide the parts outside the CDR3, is DVKVTQSSRYLVKRTGEKVFLECVQDMDHENMFWYRQDPGLGLRLIYFSYDVKMKEKGDIPEGYSVSREKKERFSLILESASTNQTSMYLCASSSGQIYNSPLHFGNGTRLTVT.

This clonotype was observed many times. Written as DNA, the CDR3 is TGTGCCAGCAGTCAATGGACAGGTAGCACAGATACGCAGTATTTT. It is translated as CASSQWTGSTDTQYF. The genes are TRBV6-5 and TRBJ2-3; 7 nucleotides agree with TRBD1. With 5 bases clipped from V and 0 bases from J, the junction kept 5 bases outside the gene matches. CDR3 length: 15 residues. Germline V lookup: CDR1 MNHEY, CDR2 SVGAGI.

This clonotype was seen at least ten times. CDR3 DNA: TGTGCCAGCAGCCAAGTGAGGAGCTGGGAGGACACTGAAGCTTTCTTT. This gives the protein CASSQVRSWEDTEAFF. This chain connects TRBV14 to TRBJ1-1, with D unclear. The CDR3 covers 16 residues. CDR1 is SGHDN, CDR2 FVKESK, per germline. V was pared by 1 base and J by 3 bases, with 15 bases between.

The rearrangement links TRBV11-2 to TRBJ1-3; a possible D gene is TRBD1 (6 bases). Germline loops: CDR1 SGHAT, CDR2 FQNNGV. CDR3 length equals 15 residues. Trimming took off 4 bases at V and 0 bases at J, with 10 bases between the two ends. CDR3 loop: CASSSTGISGNTIYF. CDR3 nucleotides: TGTGCCAGCAGCTCGACAGGAATCTCTGGAAACACCATATATTTT.

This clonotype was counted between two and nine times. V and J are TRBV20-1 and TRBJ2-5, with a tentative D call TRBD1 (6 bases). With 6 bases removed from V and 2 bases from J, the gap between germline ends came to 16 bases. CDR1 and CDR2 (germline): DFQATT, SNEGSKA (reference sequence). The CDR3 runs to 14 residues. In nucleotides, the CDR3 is TGCAGTGCCCAGACAGGCCCGGGACAAGAGACCCAGTACTTC. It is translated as CSAQTGPGQETQYF.

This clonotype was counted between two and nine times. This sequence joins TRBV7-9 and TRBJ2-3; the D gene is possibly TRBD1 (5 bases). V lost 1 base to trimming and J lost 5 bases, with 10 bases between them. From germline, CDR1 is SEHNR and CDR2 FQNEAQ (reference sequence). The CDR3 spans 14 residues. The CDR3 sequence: CASSLDPQGDTQYF. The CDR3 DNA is TGTGCCAGCAGCTTAGATCCCCAGGGAGATACGCAGTATTTT.

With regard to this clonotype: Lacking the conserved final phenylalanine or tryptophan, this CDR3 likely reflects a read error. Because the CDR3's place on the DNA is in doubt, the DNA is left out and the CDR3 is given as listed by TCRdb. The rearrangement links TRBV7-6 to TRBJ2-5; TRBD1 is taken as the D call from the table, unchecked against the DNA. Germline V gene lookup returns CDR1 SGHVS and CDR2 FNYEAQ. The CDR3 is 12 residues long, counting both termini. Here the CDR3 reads CASSAPLETRYY.

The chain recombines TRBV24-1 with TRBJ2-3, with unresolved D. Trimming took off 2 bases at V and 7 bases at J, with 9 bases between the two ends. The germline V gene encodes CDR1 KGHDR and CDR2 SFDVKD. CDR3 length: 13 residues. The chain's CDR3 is CATSDSPTNTQYF. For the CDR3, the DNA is TGTGCCACCAGTGATTCTCCGACCAATACGCAGTATTTT.

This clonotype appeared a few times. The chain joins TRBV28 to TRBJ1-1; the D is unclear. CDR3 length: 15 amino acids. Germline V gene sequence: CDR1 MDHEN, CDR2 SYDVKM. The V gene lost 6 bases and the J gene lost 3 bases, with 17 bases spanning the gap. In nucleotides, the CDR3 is TGTGCCAGCAGAAGCCCAGGAAAAAGGGACACTGAAGCTTTCTTT. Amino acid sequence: CASRSPGKRDTEAFF.

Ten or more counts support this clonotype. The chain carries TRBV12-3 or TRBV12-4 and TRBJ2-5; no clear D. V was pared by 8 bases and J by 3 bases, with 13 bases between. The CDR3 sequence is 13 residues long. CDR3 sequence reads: CASAYSLKETQYF. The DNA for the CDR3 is TGTGCCAGCGCGTACTCACTGAAAGAGACCCAGTACTTC.

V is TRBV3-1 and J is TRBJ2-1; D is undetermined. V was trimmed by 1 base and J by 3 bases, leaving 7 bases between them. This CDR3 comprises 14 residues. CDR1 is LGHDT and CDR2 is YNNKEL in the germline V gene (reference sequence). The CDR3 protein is CASSQGSRYNEQFF. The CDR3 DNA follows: TGTGCCAGCAGCCAAGGAAGCCGCTACAATGAGCAGTTCTTC.

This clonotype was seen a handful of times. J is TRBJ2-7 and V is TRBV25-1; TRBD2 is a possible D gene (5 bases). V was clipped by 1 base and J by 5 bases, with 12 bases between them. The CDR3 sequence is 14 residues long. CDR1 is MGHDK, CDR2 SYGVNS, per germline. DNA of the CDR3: TGTGCCAGCAGTGAATTAAGGAGGTCCAACGAGCAGTACTTC. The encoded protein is CASSELRRSNEQYF.

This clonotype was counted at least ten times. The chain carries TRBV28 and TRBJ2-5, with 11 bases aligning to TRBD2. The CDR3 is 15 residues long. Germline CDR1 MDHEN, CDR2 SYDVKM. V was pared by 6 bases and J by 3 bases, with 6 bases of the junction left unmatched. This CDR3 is CASSTRLAGKETQYF. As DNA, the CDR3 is TGTGCCAGCAGCACTCGACTAGCGGGGAAAGAGACCCAGTACTTC.

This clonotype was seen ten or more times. The CDR3 spells CASSGSSGVSGEQFF. CDR3 sequence (DNA): TGTGCCAGCAGCGGAAGTAGCGGGGTCAGCGGGGAGCAGTTCTTC. The rearrangement uses TRBV9 and TRBJ2-1; 8 nucleotides line up with TRBD2. From germline, CDR1 is SGDLS and CDR2 YYNGEE. The trim removed 3 bases at V and 10 bases at J, leaving 12 bases unmatched. The CDR3 has 15 amino acids.